The entry below describes one T cell receptor (beta chain). This clonotype was observed at least ten times. Its antigen target is currently unknown. No much larger clonotype is one base removed from it; base qualities were not supplied. The data were obtained in a study of Graves' ophthalmopathy and Graves' hyperthyroidism (dated by TCRdb to 2017 to 2018). At the level of the whole study: Peripheral blood was collected before any treatment was given, at the time of initial diagnosis. TCR beta repertoire signatures were used to distinguish Graves' ophthalmopathy from Graves' hyperthyroidism and to predict progression to ophthalmopathy. In total, 135 blood samples were TCR-sequenced: approximately 40 ophthalmopathy, about 75 hyperthyroidism and roughly 17 hyperthyroidism-to-ophthalmopathy patients. To explore V-J signatures that distinguish ophthalmopathy from hyperthyroidism, a discovery set of about a hundred patients was enrolled, made up of over 40 with ophthalmopathy and around 60 with stable hyperthyroidism. T-cell repertoires of thyroid tissue and blood were compared in six or seven hyperthyroidism patients. Following sampling, methimazole starting at 30 mg daily was administered to hyperthyroidism patients, and high-dose intravenous methylprednisolone was administered to ophthalmopathy patients. The 100 or so discovery patients were randomly split 7:3 into training and test sets. The independent validation cohort included under 20 hyperthyroidism patients plus 17 patients who later progressed from hyperthyroidism to ophthalmopathy. Summary of the overall study and its limitations: In validation, the model predicted ophthalmopathy progression with about 71% sensitivity and approximately 78% specificity; approximately 12 predicted patients were CT-confirmed with GO in a median of approximately six months. Most expanded thyroid clonotypes with a frequency above 0.001 also appeared in blood, which suggests that blood repertoires may reflect the immune response in the thyroid. Sample size was not predetermined statistically, and investigators were not blinded to group allocation. The 13-signature model separated ophthalmopathy from stable hyperthyroidism with roughly 90% sensitivity and approximately 83% specificity in cross-validation, and 80%/75% in the test set.

Ophthalmopathy patients were characterized by moderately to severely active disease, a Clinical Activity Score of at least 3, a NOSPECS grade of at least 4, and a disease duration under 3 months. Patients were excluded if they had other autoimmune diseases, uncontrolled infections, pregnancy or lactation. Diagnosis was based on clinical symptoms, serum thyroxine, TRAb, thyroid ultrasound and orbital computed tomography. Using Ficoll-Paque density gradient centrifugation, PBMCs were isolated from about 10 ml of fresh peripheral blood. Total RNA was extracted using Trizol reagent, and RNA quality was checked on an Agilent 2100 Bioanalyzer. TCR beta CDR3 regions were amplified from RNA transcripts for repertoire sequencing. The first round was an RT-PCR using HTBI primers with the Qiagen OneStep RT-PCR kit, and this first round was followed by a second-round multiplex PCR, then size selection and purification. Sequencing of the libraries was carried out on an Illumina HiSeq2000 in paired-end mode with 100 bp reads. The paper's processing steps were these. SOAPnuke was used to process the reads, removing any read that contained adapters or uncalled bases, had a mean Phred below 15, or lacked an exact match to the constant primer or identifier. High-quality paired reads were merged with COPE v1.2.5. Clonotypes were defined as unique nucleotide sequences and were aligned to IMGT TRB V, D and J references using MiTCR v1.1. Only V-J combinations with frequency above 0.0001 were analysed, covering 99% to 99.2% of repertoires. For each V-J combination, a TCR clonal expansion and chaos score was defined as F50 clonal expansion divided by the chaos observed in the TCRdist matrix. Welch's t-statistics and random forest were used to reduce features to about a dozen V-J combinations, which were fed into a naive Bayes classifier. The Morisita-Horn index was used to measure how similar the thyroid and blood repertoires were. The public sequencing data were trimmed at Q25 with fastp and processed into clonotypes with MiXCR by TCRdb, which kept only in-frame beta chains. Identical CDR3 proteins give one entry, which carries the most common genes and DNA. V and J calls and clone size were set by TCRdb, not the authors. Recorded for this sample are about 480,000 distinct CDR3 sequences; approximately 15% of them occurred a single time. The ten largest clones take up roughly 9.8% of the sample.

What was sequenced was blood. The clonotype was recovered from a young woman with Graves' ophthalmopathy. Donor details come from another sample of the same person, matched by shared clones.

CDR3 protein: CASSLIAGETGELFF. The bases are TGTGCCAGCAGTTTAATAGCGGGGGAAACCGGGGAGCTGTTTTTT. The chain uses TRBV27 and TRBJ2-2; the junction holds 9 bases that match TRBD2. Taken from the germline V gene (reference sequence), the CDR1 and CDR2 loops are MNHEY and SMNVEV. From the cysteine through the phenylalanine, the CDR3 covers 15 amino acids. The read is trimmed to its CDR3 DNA, 45 bases read in frame from base 1. From V the trimming removes 2 bases and from J it removes 5 bases, while the gene matches leave 3 bases of the junction unaccounted for.